Each of the 17 T cell receptor beta chains below was sequenced from the same sample in a study of PD-1 blockade in mismatch repair-deficient tumors. Clones were read by immunoSEQ multiplex PCR, and TCRdb kept only the in-frame ones, dropping some. The sample includes 70,000 to 90,000 clones, 80% to 90% seen only once; the top ten take less than 6.5%. The starting material was peripheral blood, obtained 44 weeks after starting pembrolizumab. These receptors originate from an adult with mismatch repair-deficient cancer.

This chain links TRBV7-6 with TRBJ2-1; the D is unclear. The CDR3 totals 14 residues. V lost 1 base and J 10 bases, leaving 14 bases between the germline ends. Germline V gene data show CDR1 as SGHVS and CDR2 as FNYEAQ. CDR3 loop: CASSLDSGGREQFF. The DNA of the CDR3 is TGTGCCAGCAGCTTAGACTCTGGCGGTAGGGAGCAGTTCTTC.

The V and J genes are TRBV5-5 and TRBJ2-7; TRBD1 agrees at 7 bases. V lost 1 base and J lost 7; bases outside the gene matches: 14. Germline V lookup: CDR1 SGHKS, CDR2 YYEKEE (reference sequence). This CDR3 is built from 16 residues. CDR3 bases: TGTGCCAGCAGCTTGACGGAACAGGGGTTAGTGAGAGAGCAGTACTTC. It yields the protein CASSLTEQGLVREQYF. Full variable domain (remainder filled in from reference TRBV5-5 and TRBJ2-7): DAGVTQSPTHLIKTRGQQVTLRCSPISGHKSVSWYQQVLGQGPQFIFQYYEKEERGRGNFPDRFSARQFPNYSSELNVNALLLGDSALYLCASSLTEQGLVREQYFGPGTRLTVT.

This chain uses TRBV29-1 with TRBJ1-2; 8 bases align to TRBD1. The length of the CDR3 is 13 residues. From germline, CDR1 is SQVTM and CDR2 ANQGSEA. V lost 5 bases to trimming and J lost 2 bases; unmatched junction nucleotides: 4. The CDR3 DNA reads as TGCAGCGTTCGACAGGGGCCCAACTATGGCTACACCTTC. The encoded protein is CSVRQGPNYGYTF.

The chain recombines TRBV6-5 with TRBJ2-7, with unresolved D. The CDR3 covers 14 residues. V lost 2 bases to trimming and J lost 2 bases, with 10 bases between them. Germline V gene lookup returns CDR1 MNHEY and CDR2 SVGAGI. The CDR3 loop is CASSYRSAAYEQYF. As DNA, the CDR3 is TGTGCCAGCAGTTACAGGAGCGCCGCCTACGAGCAGTACTTC.

This clone was detected a few times. The chain links TRBV4-1 to TRBJ2-7; unclear D gene. The CDR3 has 13 residues. Germline V CDR1 and CDR2: MGHRA, YSYEKL. Trimming took off 2 bases at V and 2 bases at J, with 7 bases between the two ends. DNA of the CDR3: TGCGCCAGCAGCCAACGATGGGCCTACGAGCAGTACTTC. As protein: CASSQRWAYEQYF.

V gene TRBV4-1 combines with J gene TRBJ1-1, with TRBD1 as a possible D gene (5 bases). The CDR3 totals 16 residues. The germline V gene encodes CDR1 MGHRA and CDR2 YSYEKL. Trimming took off 2 bases at V and 0 bases at J, with 13 bases between the two ends. The CDR3 here is CASSQRPGLLNTEAFF. As DNA, the CDR3 is TGCGCCAGCAGCCAAAGACCGGGACTGTTGAACACTGAAGCTTTCTTT.

The CDR3 here is CASSRGADEKLFF. CDR3 DNA sequence: TGTGCCAGCAGCCGGGGGGCGGATGAAAAACTGTTTTTT. This chain connects TRBV6-1 to TRBJ1-4, with a possible D match to TRBD1 (6 bases). With 6 bases removed from V and 6 bases from J, the gap between germline ends came to 11 bases. The germline CDR1 and CDR2 sequences are MNHNS and SASEGT. The length of the CDR3 is 13 residues.

The chain couples TRBV27 to TRBJ2-7, with D hard to call. The CDR3 runs 15 residues. Trimming shortened V by 6 bases and J by 0 bases, and 15 bases separated the two germline ends. Germline CDR1 reads MNHEY; CDR2 reads SMNVEV (reference sequence). CDR3 sequence: CASSLGPVTSYEQYF. DNA for the CDR3: TGTGCCAGCAGCTTAGGCCCGGTGACCTCCTACGAGCAGTACTTC.

This clone was recorded only once. V gene TRBV2 combines with J gene TRBJ2-4; unclear D gene. Trimming pared 4 bases from V and 9 bases from J, leaving 10 bases between. Germline V lookup: CDR1 SNHLY, CDR2 FYNNEI. The CDR3 has 12 amino acids. The CDR3 loop reads CASSVKGSIQYF. DNA of the CDR3: TGTGCCAGCAGTGTAAAGGGCAGCATTCAGTACTTC. Full variable domain (missing parts from reference TRBV2 and TRBJ2-4): EPEVTQTPSHQVTQMGQEVILRCVPISNHLYFYWYRQILGQKVEFLVSFYNNEISEKSEIFDDQFSVERPDGSNFTLKIRSTKLEDSAMYFCASSVKGSIQYFGAGTRLSVL.

Remarks on this clone: At one end, the junction sequence differs from germline, possibly due to a read error. The chain recombines TRBV5-1 with TRBJ2-7; D is perhaps TRBD1 (6 bases). CDR3 length: 13 residues. Looked up from germline, CDR1 is SGHRS and CDR2 is YFSETQ. Written as DNA, the CDR3 is TGCGCCAGCAGCTGGGGACAAACCTACAAGCAGTACTTC. Translated: CASSWGQTYKQYF.

This clone was seen once. The J gene is TRBJ1-1, the V gene TRBV29-1; D is undetermined. Looked up from germline, CDR1 is SQVTM and CDR2 is ANQGSEA. The length of the CDR3 is 11 residues. V was shortened by 8 bases and J by 3 bases, with 10 bases between the two germline ends. For the CDR3, the DNA is TGCAGCCTCCTTGTCGACACTGAAGCTTTCTTT. This codes for CSLLVDTEAFF. The complete variable domain, with remaining parts taken from reference TRBV29-1 and TRBJ1-1, reads SAVISQKPSRDICQRGTSLTIQCQVDSQVTMMFWYRQQPGQSLTLIATANQGSEATYESGFVIDKFPISRPNLTFSTLTVSNMSPEDSSIYLCSLLVDTEAFFGQGTRLTVV.

Only a few counts were recorded for this clone. The chain has TRBV10-3 and TRBJ1-5, with D tentatively TRBD1 (6 bases). In germline, CDR1 is ENHRY, CDR2 SYGVKD. Trimming took 10 bases from V and 2 from J, leaving 15 bases between them. The CDR3 loop spans 14 amino acids. The CDR3 DNA follows: TGTGCCAGCACTCCAGGGGACCGCAATCAGCCCCAGCATTTT. This translates into CASTPGDRNQPQHF.

V usage is TRBV6-1 and J usage is TRBJ2-2; D is undetermined. Germline-derived CDR1 and CDR2 are MNHNS and SASEGT. V was trimmed by 4 bases and J by 6 bases, leaving 6 bases between them. This CDR3 is 12 amino acids long. The CDR3 region has the DNA TGTGCCAGCAGTGTTCGGGCCGGGGAGCTGTTTTTT. Its protein is CASSVRAGELFF.

The V gene is TRBV7-2, the J gene TRBJ2-1; D not resolved. CDR3 length: 13 residues. The ends were cut back, 0 bases at V and 12 bases at J, with 12 bases in the middle. Germline values: CDR1 SGHTA, CDR2 FQGNSA. In DNA form, the CDR3 reads TGTGCCAGCAGCTTAGCGGGCCTCCATACGCAGTTCTTC. Translation: CASSLAGLHTQFF. Combining the CDR3 with reference TRBV7-2 and TRBJ2-1 gives the whole variable domain GAGVSQSPSNKVTEKGKDVELRCDPISGHTALYWYRQSLGQGLEFLIYFQGNSAPDKSGLPSDRFSAERTGGSVSTLTIQRTQQEDSAVYLCASSLAGLHTQFFGPGTRLTVL.

The chain employs TRBV5-1 and TRBJ2-7; D is ambiguous. The CDR3 extends over 13 amino acids. CDR1 is SGHRS and CDR2 is YFSETQ in the germline V gene. V lost 0 bases and J 1 base, leaving 5 bases between the germline ends. CDR3 DNA: TGCGCCAGCAGCTTGGACTGGTCCTACGAGCAGTACTTC. This gives the protein CASSLDWSYEQYF.

CDR3 sequence reads: CASSLIAGPYEQYF. DNA of the CDR3: TGTGCCAGCAGCTTAATAGCGGGACCCTACGAGCAGTACTTC. This chain joins TRBV7-9 and TRBJ2-7; 8 nucleotides agree with TRBD2. The CDR3 contains 14 residues. Germline trimming cut 2 bases from V and 2 bases from J; bases unmatched to any gene: 2. Looked up from germline, CDR1 is SEHNR and CDR2 is FQNEAQ (reference sequence).

This clone was found a few times. The chain employs TRBV6-1 and TRBJ1-2; possibly TRBD1 for D (6 bases). Trimming shortened V by 2 bases and J by 8 bases, and 15 bases separated the two germline ends. The germline V gene has CDR1 MNHNS and CDR2 SASEGT. The CDR3 loop spans 14 amino acids. In nucleotides, the CDR3 is TGTGCCAGCAGTGAACCAGGGGATCGCTGGGGCTACACCTTC. Amino acids: CASSEPGDRWGYTF.